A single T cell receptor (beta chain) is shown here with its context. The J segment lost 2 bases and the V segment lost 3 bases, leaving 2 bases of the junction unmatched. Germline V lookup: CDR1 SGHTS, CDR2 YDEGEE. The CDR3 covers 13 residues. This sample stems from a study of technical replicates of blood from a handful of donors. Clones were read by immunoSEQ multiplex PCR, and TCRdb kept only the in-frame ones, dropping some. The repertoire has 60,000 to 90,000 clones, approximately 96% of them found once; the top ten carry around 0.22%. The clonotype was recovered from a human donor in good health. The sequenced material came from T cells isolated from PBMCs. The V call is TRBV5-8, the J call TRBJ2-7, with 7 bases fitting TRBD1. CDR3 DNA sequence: TGTGCCAGCAGCTGGGGGACAGCCTACGAGCAGTACTTC. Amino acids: CASSWGTAYEQYF.